This is a list of T cell receptor beta chains from one sample in a study of T cell changes during pregnancy in multiple sclerosis. Some clones are missing from TCRdb's copy, which holds only in-frame ones; the method was immunoSEQ multiplex PCR. The sample has more than 40,000 clones, approximately 94% seen once. Material: CD4+ T cells from peripheral blood mononuclear cells, obtained in the second trimester of pregnancy. These TCRs come from a female donor with multiple sclerosis, enrolled in a pregnancy study. Both conserved end residues are part of each CDR3. The D gene is left open where the match is weak. The size of a clone is reported for some rows only, either as once, few or many, or as a class for expanded clones.

size | length | J | D | V | CDR3 | DNA
NA | 14 | TRBJ2-7 | NA | TRBV6-1 | CASSEAGADYEQYF | TGTGCCAGCAGTGAAGCAGGGGCAGACTACGAGCAGTACTTC
NA | 16 | TRBJ2-1 | TRBD2 | TRBV7-9 | CASSSLAGSSYNEQFF | TGTGCCAGCAGCTCTCTAGCGGGGAGCTCCTACAATGAGCAGTTCTTC
NA | 17 | TRBJ2-3 | TRBD2 | TRBV7-9 | CAASKPEERGIGDTQYF | TGTGCCGCCAGCAAACCCGAGGAGCGGGGGATCGGAGATACGCAGTATTTT
NA | 14 | TRBJ1-2 | TRBD1 | TRBV11-2 | CASSTRDRGFGYTF | TGTGCCAGCAGCACCCGGGACAGGGGGTTTGGCTACACCTTC
NA | 14 | TRBJ2-7 | TRBD1 | TRBV9 | CASSESAGGDEQYF | TGTGCCAGCAGCGAGAGTGCAGGGGGCGACGAGCAGTACTTC
NA | 13 | TRBJ2-3 | TRBD2 | TRBV11-3 | CASNGRGDDTQYF | TGTGCCAGCAACGGGCGGGGGGACGATACGCAGTATTTT
NA | 15 | TRBJ2-7 | NA | TRBV9 | CASSPRDTLNYEQYF | TGTGCCAGCAGCCCTCGGGATACACTCAACTACGAGCAGTACTTC
NA | 15 | TRBJ2-7 | NA | TRBV7-9 | CASSLIEPQRYEQYF | TGTGCCAGCAGCCTAATTGAGCCCCAGCGGTACGAGCAGTACTTC
NA | 17 | TRBJ2-7 | TRBD1 | TRBV6-1 | CASSEAPGTGGLGEQYF | TGTGCCAGCAGTGAAGCCCCAGGGACAGGGGGCTTGGGCGAGCAGTACTTC
NA | 16 | TRBJ1-2 | TRBD1 | TRBV27 | CASSSTRDRGGYGYTF | TGTGCCAGCAGCTCAACCAGGGACAGGGGTGGCTATGGCTACACCTTC
once | 22 | TRBJ2-1 | TRBD2 | TRBV7-6 | CASSTREASLAGGSPSYNEQFF | TGTGCCAGCAGTACCCGCGAGGCGAGTCTAGCGGGGGGATCCCCCAGTTACAATGAGCAGTTCTTC
NA | 15 | TRBJ2-3 | TRBD2 | TRBV5-1 | CASSFRGLSTDTQYF | TGCGCCAGCAGCTTCCGGGGACTAAGCACAGATACGCAGTATTTT
NA | 16 | TRBJ1-4 | TRBD1 | TRBV4-3 | CASSQGQGATNEKLFF | TGCGCCAGCAGCCAGGGACAGGGGGCAACTAATGAAAAACTGTTTTTT
NA | 15 | TRBJ1-1 | TRBD1 | TRBV25-1 | CASRSHGTEHTEAFF | TGTGCCTCTCGAAGCCACGGGACAGAGCACACTGAAGCTTTCTTT
NA | 15 | TRBJ2-1 | TRBD1 | TRBV18 | CASSPLDRGSVEQFF | TGTGCCAGCTCACCACTCGACAGGGGTTCGGTGGAGCAGTTCTTC
NA | 15 | TRBJ2-7 | TRBD2 | TRBV9 | CASSPRGTSSYEQYF | TGTGCCAGCAGCCCGCGGGGGACTAGCAGCTACGAGCAGTACTTC
NA | 10 | TRBJ1-2 | NA | TRBV29-1 | CSVVGGGYTF | TGCAGCGTTGTGGGGGGTGGCTACACCTTC
once | 17 | TRBJ2-3 | NA | TRBV4-3 | CASSQGPRQGPTDTQYF | TGCGCCAGCAGCCAAGGCCCGCGGCAGGGCCCCACAGATACGCAGTATTTT
NA | 13 | TRBJ1-2 | NA | TRBV5-1 | CASSADRFLGYTF | TGCGCCAGCAGCGCCGACAGATTCCTTGGCTACACCTTC
NA | 16 | TRBJ1-1 | NA | TRBV16 | CASSRTAGLWNTEAFF | TGTGCCAGCAGCCGGACAGCAGGGCTCTGGAACACTGAAGCTTTCTTT
NA | 13 | TRBJ2-4 | NA | TRBV5-4 | CASSLRGAGIQYF | TGTGCCAGCAGCTTGCGGGGGGCAGGGATTCAGTACTTC
NA | 13 | TRBJ1-2 | NA | TRBV9 | CASSSGLGLGYTF | TGTGCCAGCAGCTCGGGACTGGGGTTAGGCTACACCTTC
NA | 15 | TRBJ2-7 | TRBD1 | TRBV7-3 | CASSPGQGKGYEQYF | TGTGCCAGCAGCCCAGGACAGGGCAAAGGGTACGAGCAGTACTTC
NA | 13 | TRBJ2-1 | TRBD2 | TRBV29-1 | CSVIAGGRNEQFF | TGCAGCGTTATAGCGGGGGGCCGCAATGAGCAGTTCTTC
NA | 13 | TRBJ1-1 | NA | TRBV7-2 | CASSLGANTEAFF | TGTGCCAGCAGCTTAGGGGCGAACACTGAAGCTTTCTTT
NA | 16 | TRBJ2-5 | NA | TRBV11-3 | CASSSRLAFGQETQYF | TGTGCCAGCAGCTCAAGGCTAGCTTTCGGCCAAGAGACCCAGTACTTC
few | 13 | TRBJ1-1 | TRBD1 | TRBV7-9 | CASGSQGATEAFF | TGTGCCAGCGGCTCTCAGGGGGCGACTGAAGCTTTCTTT
NA | 14 | TRBJ1-6 | TRBD1 | TRBV7-8 | CASSLAGGFSPLHF | TGTGCCAGCAGCTTAGCAGGGGGCTTTTCACCCCTCCACTTT
NA | 18 | TRBJ2-6 | TRBD1 | TRBV13 | CATISGGTGSAGANVLTF | TGTGCCACCATCAGTGGAGGGACAGGGTCTGCTGGGGCCAACGTCCTGACTTTC
NA | 14 | TRBJ2-7 | NA | TRBV18 | CASSLQDRSYEQYF | TGTGCCAGCTCACTACAGGACCGCTCCTACGAGCAGTACTTC
NA | 13 | TRBJ2-7 | NA | TRBV30 | CAWSVGGPYEQCF | TGTGCCTGGAGTGTAGGCGGTCCCTACGAGCAGTGCTTC
NA | 17 | TRBJ2-6 | NA | TRBV19 | CASSLDVGLSGANVLTF | TGTGCCAGTAGTCTAGACGTCGGTCTTTCTGGGGCCAACGTCCTGACTTTC
NA | 16 | TRBJ2-1 | NA | TRBV7-8 | CASSPSLQVAYNEQFF | TGTGCCAGCAGCCCCTCTCTCCAGGTGGCCTACAATGAGCAGTTCTTC
NA | 15 | TRBJ1-1 | TRBD1 | TRBV4-2 | CASSQVWDRASEAFF | TGTGCCAGCAGCCAAGTCTGGGACAGGGCATCTGAAGCTTTCTTT
NA | 15 | TRBJ2-2 | NA | TRBV27 | CASSLMGDPTGELFF | TGTGCCAGCAGTTTGATGGGAGACCCGACCGGGGAGCTGTTTTTT
NA | 15 | TRBJ2-2 | NA | TRBV7-3 | CASSTGGQNTGELFF | TGTGCCAGCAGCACGGGGGGCCAAAACACCGGGGAGCTGTTTTTT
NA | 14 | TRBJ2-7 | TRBD1 | TRBV6-6 | CASSRRDRDNEQYF | TGTGCCAGCAGCCGCCGCGACAGGGACAACGAGCAGTACTTC
NA | 15 | TRBJ2-1 | TRBD2 | TRBV19 | CASSKPSGPRDEQFF | TGTGCCAGTAGTAAGCCTAGCGGGCCAAGGGATGAGCAGTTCTTC
once | 16 | TRBJ2-2 | TRBD1 | TRBV6-6 | CASSKHPGQGTGELFF | TGTGCCAGCAGCAAACATCCGGGACAGGGGACCGGGGAGCTGTTTTTT
NA | 15 | TRBJ1-2 | NA | TRBV11-2 | CASSYDPDSNYGYTF | TGTGCCAGCAGCTACGACCCCGACAGCAACTATGGCTACACCTTC
once | 16 | TRBJ2-2 | TRBD1 | TRBV5-5 | CASSKTGGPGSGELFF | TGTGCCAGCAGCAAAACAGGGGGCCCCGGGTCCGGGGAGCTGTTTTTT
NA | 12 | TRBJ2-7 | NA | TRBV19 | CASSRERYEQYF | TGTGCCAGTAGCAGGGAACGCTACGAGCAGTACTTC
NA | 13 | TRBJ1-2 | NA | TRBV19 | CASSMDTNYGYTF | TGTGCCAGTAGTATGGACACAAACTATGGCTACACCTTC
NA | 12 | TRBJ1-1 | NA | TRBV18 | CASSRDGTEAFF | TGTGCCAGCTCCCGTGACGGGACTGAAGCTTTCTTT
NA | 12 | TRBJ1-2 | NA | TRBV6-5 | CASSLQGDGYTF | TGTGCCAGCAGCCTACAGGGAGATGGCTACACCTTC
NA | 17 | TRBJ1-3 | TRBD1 | TRBV5-8 | CASSLTGAQTSGNTIYF | TGTGCCAGCAGCTTGACAGGGGCCCAAACCTCTGGAAACACCATATATTTT
NA | 17 | TRBJ2-1 | TRBD2 | TRBV7-2 | CASSLVGGGRGYNEQFF | TGTGCCAGCAGCTTAGTCGGCGGGGGGCGGGGCTACAATGAGCAGTTCTTC
NA | 16 | TRBJ2-5 | TRBD2 | TRBV9 | CASSVALAGGLETQYF | TGTGCCAGCAGCGTAGCTTTAGCGGGGGGGCTTGAGACCCAGTACTTC
NA | 13 | TRBJ1-1 | TRBD1 | TRBV5-4 | CASSKEPGQGTFF | TGTGCCAGCAGCAAAGAACCGGGACAGGGAACTTTCTTT
few | 15 | TRBJ2-7 | TRBD2 | TRBV7-2 | CASSNIAGGLYEQYF | TGTGCCAGCAGCAATATAGCGGGGGGATTGTACGAGCAGTACTTC
NA | 11 | TRBJ2-5 | NA | TRBV2 | CASIQQETQYF | TGTGCCAGCATACAGCAAGAGACCCAGTACTTC
NA | 12 | TRBJ2-1 | NA | TRBV5-4 | CASSLDSYEQFF | TGTGCCAGCAGCCTGGACAGTTATGAGCAGTTCTTC
NA | 14 | TRBJ1-1 | NA | TRBV27 | CASSWTGLGTEAFF | TGTGCCAGCAGTTGGACGGGACTTGGGACTGAAGCTTTCTTT
NA | 15 | TRBJ2-7 | NA | TRBV5-1 | CASSLGRPRFPEQYF | TGCGCCAGCAGCTTGGGGCGGCCTCGATTCCCCGAGCAGTACTTC